This TCR beta chain was identified during a study of breast tumors, draining lymph nodes, adjacent tissues. Samples came from axillary lymph nodes draining the breast cancer. The CDR3 has 14 residues. Germline-derived CDR1 and CDR2 are MNHNS and SASEGT. V gave up 4 bases and J gave up 6 bases, with 13 bases separating them. Via MiXCR, TCRdb re-called the multiplex PCR reads, giving one row per CDR3 protein. Here the sample spans approximately 190,000 distinct CDR3 sequences, about 32% being singletons. V usage is TRBV6-1 and J usage is TRBJ2-1; a possible D gene is TRBD2 (6 bases). The material sequenced was axillary lymph node tissue. This TCR was recovered from a female donor with breast cancer. Some clones in this sample may be carry-over from other donors' samples. The CDR3 region has the DNA TGTGCCAGCAGTGCTACTAGCACCTGCAATGAGCAGTTCTTC. Encoded protein: CASSATSTCNEQFF.